This T cell receptor (beta chain) stems from a study of CD8+CD57+ T cells in acquired aplastic anemia. Notes on the study in general: Any difference that existed in CD8+ Simpson's diversity between patients and controls was not significant.

J lost 4 bases, V lost 4 bases, and 9 bases had no gene match. The CDR3 spans 17 residues. Germline V gene data show CDR1 as SGHNT and CDR2 as YENEEA. CDR3 and TCR beta VDJ profiling relied on genomic DNA as the template. TCRdb called the reads again in MiXCR, with one record for every CDR3 protein. The sample holds 150,000 to 200,000 distinct CDR3 sequences, less than 50% seen once. This clonotype was seen repeatedly, ten times or more. Its antigen remains unidentified. Before being chosen for sequencing, patients had shown CD8+CD57+ cell expansion by flow cytometry. The specimen sequenced was sorted CD4+, CD8+, or CD8+CD57+ T cells (not recorded which) from PBMCs. This chain links TRBV11-3 with TRBJ2-3; 12 bases map to TRBD2. The clonotype originates from a human donor with aplastic anemia. In DNA, the CDR3 is TGTGCCAGCAGCTCCGGACTAGCGGGGCCCGGGTCAGATACGCAGTATTTT. It encodes CASSSGLAGPGSDTQYF. The variable domain in full, with the rest retrieved from reference TRBV11-3 and TRBJ2-3, is EAGVVQSPRYKIIEKKQPVAFWCNPISGHNTLYWYLQNLGQGPELLIRYENEEAVDDSQLPKDRFSAERLKGVDSTLKIQPAELGDSAVYLCASSSGLAGPGSDTQYFGPGTRLTVL.